The rows below give T cell receptor beta chains drawn from one sample of a study of cytotoxic CD8 clonotypes in ibrutinib-treated CLL. The assay was immunoSEQ multiplex PCR, and TCRdb's table has in-frame clones only and misses some. The table records about 34,000 clones, about 70% of them present only once. The specimen was PBMCs, collected before ibrutinib treatment. The receptor set was obtained from a human donor with chronic lymphocytic leukemia. Both conserved end residues are part of each CDR3. Each record gives: V gene, D gene, clone size, J gene, CDR3 DNA, CDR3 protein. A D gene is named only where the DNA matches it firmly. The size of a clone is reported for some rows only, either as once, few or many, or as a class for expanded clones.

TRBV25-1	.	.	TRBJ2-1	TGTGCCAGCAGTCCACACGGACAGTACAATGAGCAGTTCTTC	CASSPHGQYNEQFF
TRBV4-2	.	.	TRBJ2-5	TGTGCCAGCAGCCAAGATCAAACAGGGTGGTCGGCCCAGTACTTC	CASSQDQTGWSAQYF
TRBV14	.	few	TRBJ1-2	TGTGCCAGCAGCCAAGCGGGCGGCTACACCTTC	CASSQAGGYTF
TRBV7-9	.	few	TRBJ1-1	TGTGCCAGCAGCTCCTGGGTCAAGAACACTGAAGCTTTCTTT	CASSSWVKNTEAFF
TRBV27	.	.	TRBJ2-6	TGTGCCAGCAGCCCGACCGGGACCTTGGACTCTGGGGCCAACGTCCTGACTTTC	CASSPTGTLDSGANVLTF
TRBV28	.	few	TRBJ2-1	TGTGCCAGCCGTCTTTCGGCCATCAATGAGCAGTTCTTC	CASRLSAINEQFF
TRBV4-1	.	.	TRBJ2-5	TGCGCCAGCAGCCAAGTAGGGGAAGAGACCCAGTACTTC	CASSQVGEETQYF
TRBV9	.	.	TRBJ1-6	TGTGCCAGCAGTCCTGGGGGTGTTGGTTCACCCCTCCACTTT	CASSPGGVGSPLHF
TRBV9	.	.	TRBJ2-2	TGTGCCAGCAGCGATTATATCGGGGAGCTGTTTTTT	CASSDYIGELFF
TRBV27	.	.	TRBJ2-1	TGTGCCAGCAGTGCGCCGGGACCCCCCAATGAGCAGTTCTTC	CASSAPGPPNEQFF
TRBV9	.	.	TRBJ2-1	TGTGCCAGCAGCCAGCGGCAGTTTGAGCAGTTCTTC	CASSQRQFEQFF
TRBV27	TRBD2	.	TRBJ2-5	TGTGCCAGCAGCGGGGGGGCCGTTGAGACCCAGTACTTC	CASSGGAVETQYF
TRBV27	.	.	TRBJ1-2	TGTGCCAGCAGTCATCTTTCTACGGGAGGCTACACCTTC	CASSHLSTGGYTF
TRBV30	.	.	TRBJ1-5	TGTGCCTGGATGAGGGGAAAGATAGGGTATAGCAATCAGCCCCAGCATTTT	CAWMRGKIGYSNQPQHF
TRBV11-2	.	.	TRBJ2-7	TGTGCCAGCAGCGCTACGGGAGCCGAGCAGTACTTC	CASSATGAEQYF
TRBV18	.	once	TRBJ2-1	TGTGCCAGCTCACCAAGGGCAGATCACAATGAGCAGTTCTTC	CASSPRADHNEQFF
TRBV7-2	TRBD1	.	TRBJ2-2	TGTGCCAGCAGCCAACCGACAGGGTTTATCACCGGGGAGCTGTTTTTT	CASSQPTGFITGELFF
TRBV6-5	.	.	TRBJ1-3	TGTGCCAGCAGTTACAGAAGGCACTCTGGAAACACCATATATTTT	CASSYRRHSGNTIYF
TRBV27	TRBD1	once	TRBJ2-7	TGTGCCAGTGGACAGGGGGCAATCTCCTACGAGCAGTACTTC	CASGQGAISYEQYF
TRBV7-9	TRBD1	.	TRBJ2-2	TGTGCCAGCAGCTTAGGAACAGGGGTGTCCGGGGAGCTGTTTTTT	CASSLGTGVSGELFF
TRBV7-9	TRBD2	.	TRBJ2-7	TGTGCCAGCAGCTTACTGACTAGCAGGTCCTACGAGCAGTACTTC	CASSLLTSRSYEQYF
TRBV28	.	once	TRBJ1-4	TGTGCCAGCAGTCTTTTGGGGGTTGAAAAACTGTTTTTT	CASSLLGVEKLFF
TRBV7-6	TRBD2	.	TRBJ2-1	TGTGCCAGCAATTCTCTCGGGGGGGGCTACAATGAGCAGTTCTTC	CASNSLGGGYNEQFF
TRBV7-2	TRBD2	.	TRBJ2-7	TGTGCCAGCAGCTTTGCAGCCAGCGGGGCTTACGAGCAGTACTTC	CASSFAASGAYEQYF
TRBV9	.	.	TRBJ2-7	TGTGCCAGCAGCGTAGTCTCCTACGAGCAGTACTTC	CASSVVSYEQYF
TRBV14	.	.	TRBJ2-2	TGTGCCAGCAGCCAAGCCTACCTAAGGCGCAAGGACACCGGGGAGCTGTTTTTT	CASSQAYLRRKDTGELFF
TRBV15	.	.	TRBJ1-2	TGTGCCACCAGCAGAGATCTCGTAAAGGACTCTGGCTACACCTTC	CATSRDLVKDSGYTF
TRBV12-5	TRBD2	few	TRBJ2-1	TGTGCTAGTGGTTTGGAAACAGGTAGCGGGAGCACCTACAATGAGCAGTTCTTC	CASGLETGSGSTYNEQFF
TRBV28	TRBD1	.	TRBJ2-7	TGTGCCAGCAGTTTCGCCTACAGGGGTTTCGAGCAGTACTTC	CASSFAYRGFEQYF
TRBV4-3	.	.	TRBJ2-3	TGCGCCAGCAGCCAGGCTGGGGATACGCAGTATTTT	CASSQAGDTQYF
TRBV27	TRBD1	.	TRBJ2-2	TGTGCCAGCAGCAGCCGGGACAGGGTGATCGGCGGGGAGCTGTTTTTT	CASSSRDRVIGGELFF
TRBV30	.	few	TRBJ1-1	TGTGCCTGGAGTGGACCTTACCACATGAACACTGAAGCTTTCTTT	CAWSGPYHMNTEAFF
TRBV19	.	few	TRBJ1-6	TGTGCCAGTAGAATGGACGCCTATAATTCACCCCTCCACTTT	CASRMDAYNSPLHF
TRBV28	TRBD2	once	TRBJ2-5	TGTGCCAGCAGCGACCCAGGGACTACACAAGAGACCCAGTACTTC	CASSDPGTTQETQYF
TRBV18	TRBD2	many	TRBJ2-1	TGTGCCAGCTCACCAAGACTAGCGGGAGTACGAGGGGACAATGAGCAGTTCTTC	CASSPRLAGVRGDNEQFF
TRBV13	.	.	TRBJ2-7	TGTGCCAGCAGCGCCCGGACATCTTACGAGCAGTACTTC	CASSARTSYEQYF
TRBV6-5	.	.	TRBJ2-5	TGTGCCAGCAGTAGAGGGTACAGTGGATGGGAGACCCAGTACTTC	CASSRGYSGWETQYF
TRBV29-1	TRBD1	.	TRBJ2-7	TGCAGCGGACAGGGGGCCTACGAGCAGTACTTC	CSGQGAYEQYF
TRBV29-1	.	.	TRBJ2-5	TGCAGCGTCACCATAAACCAAGAGACCCAGTACTTC	CSVTINQETQYF
TRBV5-1	.	.	TRBJ1-2	TGCGCCAGCAGCCGAGGGCGGGATGGCTACACCTTC	CASSRGRDGYTF
TRBV28	.	.	TRBJ2-7	TGTGCCAGCAGTTTAGGAGAGGGGTTCTACTCCTACGAGCAGTACTTC	CASSLGEGFYSYEQYF
TRBV28	TRBD1	.	TRBJ2-2	TGTGCCAGCAGTAGACAGGGGGCAGATGGGGAGCTGTTTTTT	CASSRQGADGELFF
TRBV7-8	TRBD1	.	TRBJ2-2	TGTGCCAGCAGCTTACGGACAGGGGAAACCGGGGAGCTGTTTTTT	CASSLRTGETGELFF
TRBV11-1	TRBD1	few	TRBJ2-3	TGTGCCAGCAGCGTCGGACAGGGGACAGATACGCAGTATTTT	CASSVGQGTDTQYF
TRBV6-4	.	.	TRBJ1-6	TGTGCCAGCAGTGACTCGACAAGGTTGAATTCACCCCTCCACTTT	CASSDSTRLNSPLHF
TRBV4-3	TRBD2	.	TRBJ2-3	TGCGCCAGCAGCCTCCGGTTCGGGCTAGCGGGACTCACAGATACGCAGTATTTT	CASSLRFGLAGLTDTQYF